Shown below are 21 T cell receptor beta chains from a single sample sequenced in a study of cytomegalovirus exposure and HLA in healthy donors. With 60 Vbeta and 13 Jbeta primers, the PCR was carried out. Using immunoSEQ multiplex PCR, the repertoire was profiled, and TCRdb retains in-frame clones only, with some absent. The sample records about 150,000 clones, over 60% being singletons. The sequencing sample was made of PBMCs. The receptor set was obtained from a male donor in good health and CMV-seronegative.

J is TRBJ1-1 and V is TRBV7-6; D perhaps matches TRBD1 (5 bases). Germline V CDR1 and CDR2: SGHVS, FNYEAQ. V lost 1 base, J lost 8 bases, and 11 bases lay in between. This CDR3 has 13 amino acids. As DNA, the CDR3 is TGTGCCAGCAGCTTAGGGCAGGGTCAAGAAGCTTTCTTT. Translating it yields CASSLGQGQEAFF.

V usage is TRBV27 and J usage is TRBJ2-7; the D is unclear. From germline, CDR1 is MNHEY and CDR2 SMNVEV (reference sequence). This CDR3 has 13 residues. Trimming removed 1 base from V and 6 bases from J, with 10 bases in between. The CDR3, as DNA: TGTGCCAGCAGTTTATATCCGGGTCTCGAGCAGTACTTC. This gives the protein CASSLYPGLEQYF.

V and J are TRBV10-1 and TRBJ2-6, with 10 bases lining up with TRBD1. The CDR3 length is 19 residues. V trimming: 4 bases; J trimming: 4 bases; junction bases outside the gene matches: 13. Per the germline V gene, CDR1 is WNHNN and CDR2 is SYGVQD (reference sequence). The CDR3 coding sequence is TGCGCCAGCAGTGGGGACAGGGGTGGGCTCGTGCGCGGGGCCAACGTCCTGACTTTC. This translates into CASSGDRGGLVRGANVLTF.

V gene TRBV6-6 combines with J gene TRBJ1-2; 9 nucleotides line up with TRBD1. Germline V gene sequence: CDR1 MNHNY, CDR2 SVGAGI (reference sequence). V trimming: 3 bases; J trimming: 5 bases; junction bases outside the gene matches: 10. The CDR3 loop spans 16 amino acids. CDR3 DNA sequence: TGTGCCAGCAGTTATTCACAGGGGGCAACGGGGTATGGCTACACCTTC. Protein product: CASSYSQGATGYGYTF.

The CDR3 here is CASSLEYRDSGNTIYF. For the CDR3, the DNA is TGCGCCAGCAGCTTGGAATATAGAGACTCTGGAAACACCATATATTTT. The rearrangement links TRBV5-1 to TRBJ1-3; D ambiguous. CDR1 and CDR2 (germline): SGHRS, YFSETQ. V lost 0 bases and J lost 0, with 10 bases in between. This CDR3 is 16 amino acids long.

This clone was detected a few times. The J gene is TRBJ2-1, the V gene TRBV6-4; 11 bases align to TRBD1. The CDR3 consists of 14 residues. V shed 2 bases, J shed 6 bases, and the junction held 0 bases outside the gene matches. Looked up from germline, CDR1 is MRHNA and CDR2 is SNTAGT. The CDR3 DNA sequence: TGTGCCAGCAGTGACGGGACAGGGGGCAATGAGCAGTTCTTC. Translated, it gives CASSDGTGGNEQFF.

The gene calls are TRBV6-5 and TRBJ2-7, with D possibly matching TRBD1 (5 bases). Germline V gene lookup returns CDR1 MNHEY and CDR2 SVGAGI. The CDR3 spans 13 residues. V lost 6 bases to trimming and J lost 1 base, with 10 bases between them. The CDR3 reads CASRDTGSYEQYF. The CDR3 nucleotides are TGTGCCAGCAGAGACACAGGATCCTACGAGCAGTACTTC.

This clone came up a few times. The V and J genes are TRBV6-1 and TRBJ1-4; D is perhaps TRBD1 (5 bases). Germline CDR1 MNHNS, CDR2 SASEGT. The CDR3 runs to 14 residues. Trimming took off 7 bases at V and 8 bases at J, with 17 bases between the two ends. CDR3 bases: TGTGCCAGCACCGGACGGGGGACTTGGGAAAAACTGTTTTTT. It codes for CASTGRGTWEKLFF.

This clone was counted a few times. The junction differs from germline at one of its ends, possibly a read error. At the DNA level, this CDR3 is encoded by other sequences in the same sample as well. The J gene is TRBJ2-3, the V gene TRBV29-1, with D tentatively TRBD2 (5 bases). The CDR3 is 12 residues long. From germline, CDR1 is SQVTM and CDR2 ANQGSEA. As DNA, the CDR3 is TGTAGCGTTGACCCAGGTCCAGATACGCAGTATTTT. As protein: CSVDPGPDTQYF.

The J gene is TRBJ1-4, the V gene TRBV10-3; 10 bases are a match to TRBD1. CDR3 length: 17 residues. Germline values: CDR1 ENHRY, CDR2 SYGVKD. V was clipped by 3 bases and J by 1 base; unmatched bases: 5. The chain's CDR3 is CAISDRGTGETNEKLFF. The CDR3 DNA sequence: TGTGCCATCAGTGATCGTGGGACAGGGGAAACTAATGAAAAACTGTTTTTT.

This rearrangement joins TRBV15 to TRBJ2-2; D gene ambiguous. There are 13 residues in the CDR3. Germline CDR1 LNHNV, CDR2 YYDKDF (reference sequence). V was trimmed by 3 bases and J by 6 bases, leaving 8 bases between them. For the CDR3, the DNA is TGTGCCACCAGCAGGGCCCGCTCCGGGGAGCTGTTTTTT. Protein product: CATSRARSGELFF.

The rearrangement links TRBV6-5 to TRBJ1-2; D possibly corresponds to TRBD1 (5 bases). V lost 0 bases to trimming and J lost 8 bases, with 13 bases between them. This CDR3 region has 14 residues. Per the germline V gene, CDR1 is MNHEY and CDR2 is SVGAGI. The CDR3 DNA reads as TGTGCCAGCAGTTACTCGCGGGGCTCGGGGGGCTACACCTTC. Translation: CASSYSRGSGGYTF.

The CDR3 DNA sequence: TGTGCCAGCTCACCGGCCGGGTCAAAATTGGGGACCCAGTACTTC. The encoded protein is CASSPAGSKLGTQYF. The V gene is TRBV18, the J gene TRBJ2-5; D call uncertain. This CDR3 spans 15 amino acids. Per germline, CDR1 KGHSH and CDR2 LQKENI. V was trimmed by 3 bases and J by 7 bases, leaving 18 bases between them.

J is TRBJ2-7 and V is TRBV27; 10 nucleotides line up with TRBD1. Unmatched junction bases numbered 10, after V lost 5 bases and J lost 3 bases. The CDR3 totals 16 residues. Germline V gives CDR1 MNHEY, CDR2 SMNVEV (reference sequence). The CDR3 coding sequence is TGTGCCAGCAGTCCGGGGACAGGGGAAAAAAGCTACGAGCAGTACTTC. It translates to CASSPGTGEKSYEQYF.

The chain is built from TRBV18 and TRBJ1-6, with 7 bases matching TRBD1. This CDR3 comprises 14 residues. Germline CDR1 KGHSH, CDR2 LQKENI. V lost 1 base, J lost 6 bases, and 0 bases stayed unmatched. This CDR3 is CASSPQGANSPLHF. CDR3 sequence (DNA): TGTGCCAGCTCACCACAGGGGGCTAATTCACCCCTCCACTTT.

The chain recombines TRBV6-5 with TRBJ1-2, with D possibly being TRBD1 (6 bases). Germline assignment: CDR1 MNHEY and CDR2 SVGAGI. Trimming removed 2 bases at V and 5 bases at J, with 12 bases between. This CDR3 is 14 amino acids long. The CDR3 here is CASSYLGQPYGYTF. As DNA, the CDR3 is TGTGCCAGCAGTTACCTCGGACAGCCGTATGGCTACACCTTC.

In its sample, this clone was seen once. CDR3 protein: CASSLGVQQGGADTQYF. The CDR3 DNA is TGCGCCAGCAGCTTGGGAGTCCAACAGGGTGGGGCAGATACGCAGTATTTT. This sequence joins TRBV5-1 and TRBJ2-3, with a possible D match to TRBD1 (6 bases). The CDR3 covers 17 residues. The V gene's germline CDR1 is SGHRS and CDR2 YFSETQ. V was clipped by 0 bases and J by 4 bases, with 18 bases between them.

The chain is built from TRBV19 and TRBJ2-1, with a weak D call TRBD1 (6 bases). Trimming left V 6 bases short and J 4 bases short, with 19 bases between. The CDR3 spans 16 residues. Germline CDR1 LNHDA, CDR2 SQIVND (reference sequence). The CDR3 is CASSPQGTSPYNEQFF. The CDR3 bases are TGTGCCAGTAGCCCTCAGGGGACATCGCCTTACAATGAGCAGTTCTTC. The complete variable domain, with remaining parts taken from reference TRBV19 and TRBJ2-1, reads DGGITQSPKYLFRKEGQNVTLSCEQNLNHDAMYWYRQDPGQGLRLIYYSQIVNDFQKGDIAEGYSVSREKKESFPLTVTSAQKNPTAFYLCASSPQGTSPYNEQFFGPGTRLTVL.

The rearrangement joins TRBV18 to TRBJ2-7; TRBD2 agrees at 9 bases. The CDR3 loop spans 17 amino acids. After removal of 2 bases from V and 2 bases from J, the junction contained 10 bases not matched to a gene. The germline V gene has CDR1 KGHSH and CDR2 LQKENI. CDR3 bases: TGTGCCAGCTCACCAATCTCGTCCGGGACTAGCACCTACGAGCAGTACTTC. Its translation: CASSPISSGTSTYEQYF.

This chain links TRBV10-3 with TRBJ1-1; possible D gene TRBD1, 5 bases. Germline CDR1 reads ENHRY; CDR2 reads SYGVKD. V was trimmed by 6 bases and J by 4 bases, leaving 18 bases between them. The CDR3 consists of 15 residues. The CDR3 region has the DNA TGTGCCATCAGCAAGACACAGGAGCGGGGCACTGAAGCTTTCTTT. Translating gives CAISKTQERGTEAFF.

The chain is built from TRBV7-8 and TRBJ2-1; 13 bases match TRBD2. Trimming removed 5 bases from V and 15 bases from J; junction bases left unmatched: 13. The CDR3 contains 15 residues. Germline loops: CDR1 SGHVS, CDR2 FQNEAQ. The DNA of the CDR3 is TGTGCCAGCAGCCCATTAGCCGGGACTAGCGGGGTGGGGTTCTTC. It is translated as CASSPLAGTSGVGFF.